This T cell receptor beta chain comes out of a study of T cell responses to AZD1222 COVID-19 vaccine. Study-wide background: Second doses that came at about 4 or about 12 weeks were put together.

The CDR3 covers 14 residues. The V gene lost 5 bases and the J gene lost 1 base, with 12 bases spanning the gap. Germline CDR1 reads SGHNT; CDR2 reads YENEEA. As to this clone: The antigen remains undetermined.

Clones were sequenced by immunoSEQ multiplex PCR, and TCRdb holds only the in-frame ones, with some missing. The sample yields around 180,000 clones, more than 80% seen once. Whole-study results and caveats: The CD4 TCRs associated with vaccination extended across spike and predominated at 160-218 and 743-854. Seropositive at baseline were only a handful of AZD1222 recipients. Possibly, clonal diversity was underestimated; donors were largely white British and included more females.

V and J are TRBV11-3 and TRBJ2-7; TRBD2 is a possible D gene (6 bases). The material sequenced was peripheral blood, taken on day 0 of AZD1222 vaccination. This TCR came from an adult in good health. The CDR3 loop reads CASSPVAGSYEQYF. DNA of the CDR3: TGTGCCAGCAGCCCAGTGGCGGGATCCTACGAGCAGTACTTC.